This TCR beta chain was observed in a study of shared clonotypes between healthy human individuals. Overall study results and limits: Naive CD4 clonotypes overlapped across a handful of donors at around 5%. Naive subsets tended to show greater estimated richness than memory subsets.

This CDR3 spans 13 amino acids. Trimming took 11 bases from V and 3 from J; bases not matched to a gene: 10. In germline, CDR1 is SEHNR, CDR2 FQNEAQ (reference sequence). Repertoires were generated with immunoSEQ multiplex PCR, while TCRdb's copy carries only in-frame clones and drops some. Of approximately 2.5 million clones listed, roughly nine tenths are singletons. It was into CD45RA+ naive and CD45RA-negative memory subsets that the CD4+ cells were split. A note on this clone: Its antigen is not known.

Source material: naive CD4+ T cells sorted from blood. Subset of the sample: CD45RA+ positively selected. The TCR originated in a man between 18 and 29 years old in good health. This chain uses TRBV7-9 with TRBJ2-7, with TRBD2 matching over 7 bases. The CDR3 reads CAVGGSRFYEQYF. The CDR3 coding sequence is TGTGCCGTCGGGGGGAGCCGTTTCTACGAGCAGTACTTC.